One sample yielded the 29 T cell receptor beta chains listed below, sequenced in a study of T cells in Graves' hyperthyroidism and ophthalmopathy (dated 2019 in TCRdb). To prepare the library, multiplex PCR was applied. TCRdb lists the instrument as Illumina HiSeq 2000. The TCR beta CDR3 regions were amplified from the RNA transcripts. For the first round of RT-PCR on the TCR CDR3, the HTBI primer set was used together with the Qiagen OneStep RT-PCR kit. The public reads were reanalyzed by TCRdb: fastp trimming at Q25, MiXCR alignment, in-frame beta chains only. Identical CDR3 proteins give one entry, which carries the most common genes and DNA. The sample includes roughly 720,000 distinct CDR3 sequences, with approximately 15% observed a single time. The ten largest account for roughly a sixth of the sample. Sequencing was carried out using blood. All receptors derive from a man in his fifties or sixties with Graves' hyperthyroidism.

This clonotype was observed many times. This chain uses TRBV28 with TRBJ2-1; D uncertain. V dropped 3 bases and J dropped 7 bases, with 13 bases sitting between them. From germline, CDR1 is MDHEN and CDR2 SYDVKM. The CDR3 runs to 14 residues. Written as DNA, the CDR3 is TGTGCCAGCAGTTTCCTGAGCTACTCTAATGAGCAGTTCTTC. Amino acids: CASSFLSYSNEQFF.

This chain uses TRBV12-3 or TRBV12-4 with TRBJ2-1; D gene ambiguous. V dropped 10 bases and J dropped 0 bases, with 13 bases sitting between them. The CDR3 has 14 residues. The CDR3 DNA sequence: TGTGCCACCAGAAGGACCGGCTCCTACAATGAGCAGTTCTTC. Encoded protein: CATRRTGSYNEQFF.

At least ten counts were recorded for this clonotype. Here the CDR3 DNA reads TGTGCCAGCAGTGCCCGGGTTACTGCCAACACTGAAGCTTTCTTT. Protein: CASSARVTANTEAFF. The chain couples TRBV6-1 to TRBJ1-1; no firm D call. There are 15 residues in the CDR3. The V end was cut by 4 bases, the J end by 2 bases, with 14 bases between. Per germline, CDR1 MNHNS and CDR2 SASEGT.

This sequence joins TRBV20-1 and TRBJ2-3; no clear D gene. CDR3 length equals 14 residues. V gave up 0 bases and J gave up 2 bases, with 9 bases separating them. Germline loops: CDR1 DFQATT, CDR2 SNEGSKA (reference sequence). The CDR3 bases are TGCAGTGCTAGAGATGGCCCCTCCACAGATACGCAGTATTTT. Amino acid sequence: CSARDGPSTDTQYF.

CDR3 in DNA: TGTGCCAGCAGCGGGGACAGGGGAGTTTACAATGAGCAGTTCTTC. It yields the protein CASSGDRGVYNEQFF. This rearrangement joins TRBV25-1 to TRBJ2-1, with TRBD1 matching over 10 bases. The length of the CDR3 is 15 residues. After removal of 6 bases from V and 4 bases from J, the junction contained 6 bases not matched to a gene. Germline CDR1 and CDR2: MGHDK and SYGVNS.

This clonotype has ten or more counts. The rearrangement uses TRBV28 and TRBJ2-7; 7 bases are a match to TRBD1. Germline-derived CDR1 and CDR2 are MDHEN and SYDVKM. The CDR3 has 14 amino acids. The J segment lost 4 bases and the V segment lost 11 bases, leaving 14 bases of the junction unmatched. CDR3 loop: CAGVFRGQSYEQYF. CDR3 coding DNA: TGTGCCGGGGTCTTCCGGGGACAGTCATACGAGCAGTACTTC.

This clonotype was observed a few times. This chain connects TRBV12-3 or TRBV12-4 to TRBJ2-7, with D possibly matching TRBD1 (6 bases). This CDR3 is built from 13 residues. V was cut by 7 bases and J by 3 bases, with 13 bases left in between. CDR3 nucleotides: TGTGCCAGCAAGAACAGGGTGCACTACGAGCAGTACTTC. This translates into CASKNRVHYEQYF.

In its sample, this clonotype was seen a few times. The rearrangement uses TRBV18 and TRBJ1-1, with D possibly TRBD1 on 6 matching bases. The germline V and J ends were trimmed by 2 bases and 3 bases, with 16 bases remaining between them. The CDR3 runs to 16 residues. Germline assignment: CDR1 KGHSH and CDR2 LQKENI. The CDR3 region has the DNA TGTGCCAGCTCACCAGGGGGGGCTGGGGTCGACACTGAAGCTTTCTTT. This translates into CASSPGGAGVDTEAFF.

This clonotype was observed at least ten times. DNA for the CDR3: TGTGCCAGCAGTTACGGGACGGAAGGAAACTCCTACGAGCAGTACTTC. This gives the protein CASSYGTEGNSYEQYF. This sequence joins TRBV6-2 or TRBV6-3 and TRBJ2-7, with D tentatively TRBD1 or TRBD2 (5 bases each). Trimming removed 2 bases at V and 0 bases at J, with 14 bases between. The CDR3 contains 16 residues. Germline V gene data show CDR1 as MNHEY and CDR2 as SVGEGT.

This clonotype was seen many times. The V and J genes are TRBV11-2 and TRBJ2-7; TRBD2 aligns across 11 bases. Germline V gene data show CDR1 as SGHAT and CDR2 as FQNNGV. V lost 5 bases, J lost 1 base, and 13 bases stayed unmatched. This CDR3 is 18 amino acids long. CDR3 amino acids: CASSPSNGLAGFSYEQYF. The CDR3 DNA reads TGTGCCAGCAGCCCGAGCAACGGACTAGCGGGTTTTTCCTACGAGCAGTACTTC.

At least ten counts were recorded for this clonotype. The rearrangement links TRBV11-2 to TRBJ2-3; 13 bases are a match to TRBD2. With V trimmed by 7 bases and J by 6 bases, 7 bases remained unmatched. The CDR3 runs to 15 residues. CDR1 is SGHAT, CDR2 FQNNGV, per germline. This CDR3 reads CASTPGLAGVDTQYF. As DNA, the CDR3 is TGTGCCAGCACTCCCGGACTAGCGGGAGTTGATACGCAGTATTTT.

The J gene is TRBJ1-6, the V gene TRBV4-1; D not certain. The CDR3 runs to 17 residues. The germline V gene has CDR1 MGHRA and CDR2 YSYEKL. V lost 3 bases and J lost 5, with 17 bases in between. The CDR3 DNA is TGCGCCAGCAGCCATGGGAGACAAAGGACGAATAATTCACCCCTCCACTTT. This encodes CASSHGRQRTNNSPLHF.

This clonotype has a handful of counts. V gene TRBV7-6 combines with J gene TRBJ2-7; TRBD1 is a possible D gene (6 bases). The CDR3 has 13 amino acids. V was clipped by 3 bases and J by 4 bases, with 10 bases between them. The germline V gene has CDR1 SGHVS and CDR2 FNYEAQ. CDR3 protein: CASSFNREYEQYF. CDR3 sequence (DNA): TGTGCCAGCAGCTTTAACAGGGAATACGAGCAGTACTTC.

This clonotype was counted ten times or more. This chain uses TRBV19 with TRBJ2-6; D gene ambiguous. V gave up 7 bases and J gave up 0 bases, with 19 bases separating them. The CDR3 is 18 amino acids. In germline, CDR1 is LNHDA, CDR2 SQIVND (reference sequence). The CDR3 here is CASTPWREAGSGANVLTF. The CDR3 nucleotides read TGTGCCAGTACCCCATGGAGAGAAGCTGGCTCTGGGGCCAACGTCCTGACTTTC.

The sample holds a few counts of this clonotype. The junction does not match germline at one end; this may be a read error. This rearrangement joins TRBV28 to TRBJ1-2, with D maybe TRBD1 (6 bases). There are 14 residues in the CDR3. CDR1 is MDHEN, CDR2 SYDVKM, per germline. CDR3 protein: CASSTGPANYGYIF. In DNA form, the CDR3 reads TGTGCCAGCAGTACAGGGCCAGCTAACTATGGCTACATCTTC.

As regards this clonotype: Relative to the germline gene, one junction end is altered; a read error may explain this. The genes are TRBV10-3 and TRBJ1-1; the D gene is possibly TRBD1 (6 bases). This CDR3 has 14 amino acids. Germline CDR1 ENHRY, CDR2 SYGVKD. CDR3 in amino acids: CVTRTENMNTEASF. The CDR3 DNA reads as TGTGTCACACGGACAGAGAACATGAACACTGAAGCTTCCTTT.

This clonotype appeared a few times. V and J are TRBV28 and TRBJ1-1, with 8 bases matching TRBD1. Germline CDR1 reads MDHEN; CDR2 reads SYDVKM. This CDR3 has 14 amino acids. V lost 2 bases and J lost 7; bases outside the gene matches: 6. CDR3 protein: CASSLIGTGDEAFF. CDR3 in DNA: TGTGCCAGCAGTTTAATAGGGACAGGCGATGAAGCTTTCTTT.

This clonotype was recorded many times. V gene TRBV11-2 combines with J gene TRBJ1-4; D unresolved. Deletions cut 5 bases from V and 8 bases from J, with 12 bases between. Per germline, CDR1 SGHAT and CDR2 FQNNGV. This CDR3 spans 13 amino acids. The CDR3 protein is CASSPDGLEKLFF. Here the CDR3 DNA reads TGTGCCAGCAGCCCCGACGGGCTGGAAAAACTGTTTTTT.

This clonotype was recorded a few times. This chain links TRBV20-1 with TRBJ1-5, with 10 bases aligning to TRBD1. The junction had 7 bases not matched to a gene; V was cut back by 5 bases and J by 0 bases. Germline assignment: CDR1 DFQATT and CDR2 SNEGSKA (reference sequence). This CDR3 has 16 amino acids. The CDR3 reads CSAFRTGGISNQPQHF. The CDR3 nucleotides read TGCAGTGCTTTCAGGACAGGGGGAATTAGCAATCAGCCCCAGCATTTT.

This clonotype has at least ten counts. The gene calls are TRBV2 and TRBJ1-1, with 9 nucleotides matching TRBD1. The CDR3 sequence is 15 residues long. The J segment lost 1 base and the V segment lost 6 bases, leaving 6 bases of the junction unmatched. Germline V gene lookup returns CDR1 SNHLY and CDR2 FYNNEI. CDR3 loop: CASRKQGAGNTEAFF. The CDR3 region has the DNA TGTGCCAGCAGGAAACAGGGGGCTGGGAACACTGAAGCTTTCTTT. Using reference TRBV2 and TRBJ1-1 for the parts outside the CDR3, the full variable domain is EPEVTQTPSHQVTQMGQEVILRCVPISNHLYFYWYRQILGQKVEFLVSFYNNEISEKSEIFDDQFSVERPDGSNFTLKIRSTKLEDSAMYFCASRKQGAGNTEAFFGQGTRLTVV.

In its sample, this clonotype was seen a few times. The chain carries TRBV6-1 and TRBJ2-7, with D possibly being TRBD1 (5 bases). CDR1 is MNHNS and CDR2 is SASEGT in the germline V gene. V was clipped by 8 bases and J by 5 bases, with 13 bases between them. The CDR3 is 12 amino acids. The CDR3 sequence: CASGQGNNEQYF. CDR3 nucleotides: TGTGCCAGCGGGCAGGGCAACAACGAGCAGTACTTC.

The table lists this clonotype with a count of one. The J gene is TRBJ2-7, the V gene TRBV10-2, with 7 positions matching TRBD2. V lost 7 bases and J lost 3; bases outside the gene matches: 33. Germline loops: CDR1 WSHSY, CDR2 SAAADI. CDR3 length equals 22 residues. The CDR3 DNA sequence: TGCGCCAGCATAAGCTCTCGGCTAGCGGATGACCGGGTACGCGGAGAACTCTACGAGCAGTACTTC. Translating it yields CASISSRLADDRVRGELYEQYF.

This clonotype was found many times. The chain combines TRBV27 with TRBJ1-5; a weak D match, TRBD1 (5 bases). This CDR3 comprises 14 residues. Between the trimmed V and J ends, which lost 4 bases and 0 bases, there was a span of 7 bases. Germline V gives CDR1 MNHEY, CDR2 SMNVEV (reference sequence). In DNA form, the CDR3 reads TGTGCCAGCAGTTACCAGGGTAGCAATCAGCCCCAGCATTTT. Translation gives CASSYQGSNQPQHF.

In its sample, this clonotype was seen a few times. The rearrangement links TRBV29-1 to TRBJ2-7; D possibly corresponds to TRBD2 (5 bases). Germline values: CDR1 SQVTM, CDR2 ANQGSEA. There are 12 residues in the CDR3. Trimming removed 7 bases from V and 4 bases from J, with 14 bases in between. CDR3 DNA: TGCAGCGCCGGCATGGGAGTATACGAGCAGTACTTC. It encodes CSAGMGVYEQYF.

The V call is TRBV24-1, the J call TRBJ1-5; TRBD1 is a possible D gene (6 bases). Per the germline V gene, CDR1 is KGHDR and CDR2 is SFDVKD. Trimming took off 3 bases at V and 2 bases at J, with 16 bases between the two ends. The CDR3 extends over 17 amino acids. CDR3 in amino acids: CATSDAATGHGNQPQHF. The CDR3 nucleotides read TGTGCCACCAGTGATGCCGCCACAGGGCATGGCAATCAGCCCCAGCATTTT.

This clonotype was observed many times. The CDR3 bases are TGTGCCAGCAGCTTAAGGAACCTAGGACTAGAGGTCAATGAGCAGTTCTTC. Translation: CASSLRNLGLEVNEQFF. The chain has TRBV11-2 and TRBJ2-1; 7 bases are shared with TRBD2. V shed 2 bases, J shed 6 bases, and the junction held 13 bases outside the gene matches. The CDR3 is 17 residues long. Germline V gene data show CDR1 as SGHAT and CDR2 as FQNNGV.

This clonotype was counted many times. The chain links TRBV27 to TRBJ1-1; D is ambiguous. CDR3 length: 15 residues. V lost 8 bases, J lost 1 base, and 17 bases lay in between. Germline loops: CDR1 MNHEY, CDR2 SMNVEV (reference sequence). CDR3 nucleotide sequence: TGTGCCAGCTCGAATCTACAAGTACGGAACACTGAAGCTTTCTTT. Translated, it gives CASSNLQVRNTEAFF.

In this sample, this clonotype turned up many times. The genes are TRBV6-2 or TRBV6-3 and TRBJ2-5; perhaps TRBD1 as D (6 bases). Per the germline V gene, CDR1 is MNHEY and CDR2 is SVGEGT. Deletions cut 6 bases from V and 1 base from J, with 15 bases between. The CDR3 spans 15 residues. CDR3 coding DNA: TGTGCCAGCAGCTCCCCCCAGGGGCTCCAAGAGACCCAGTACTTC. Translation: CASSSPQGLQETQYF.

V and J are TRBV20-1 and TRBJ1-5; D might be TRBD1 (5 bases). The V gene lost 5 bases and the J gene lost 1 base, with 12 bases spanning the gap. The V gene's germline CDR1 is DFQATT and CDR2 SNEGSKA (reference sequence). The CDR3 covers 14 residues. As DNA, the CDR3 is TGCAGTGCTCAGACGACAGAAAGCAATCAGCCCCAGCATTTT. It is translated as CSAQTTESNQPQHF.